These 23 T cell receptor beta chains came from one sample sequenced in a study of cytotoxic CD8 clonotypes in ibrutinib-treated CLL. Repertoires were generated with immunoSEQ multiplex PCR, while TCRdb's copy carries only in-frame clones and drops some. The sample lists 250,000 to 350,000 clones; roughly 76% were seen once. The specimen comprised PBMCs, sampled at disease progression, from a patient treated with ibrutinib. These receptors originate from a human donor with chronic lymphocytic leukemia.

V gene TRBV10-3 combines with J gene TRBJ1-5, with D maybe TRBD1 (6 bases). The CDR3 runs 13 residues. In germline, CDR1 is ENHRY, CDR2 SYGVKD. V was shortened by 2 bases and J by 9 bases, with 11 bases between the two germline ends. CDR3 in DNA: TGTGCCATCAGTGAGACCCAACAGGGGCCCCAGCATTTT. Translating it yields CAISETQQGPQHF.

This clone was detected only a few times. This specimen includes other DNA sequences encoding the same CDR3. V and J are TRBV7-9 and TRBJ2-7, with a tentative D call TRBD1 (6 bases). Trimming took off 1 base at V and 0 bases at J, with 7 bases between the two ends. This CDR3 has 14 residues. The V gene's germline CDR1 is SEHNR and CDR2 FQNEAQ (reference sequence). The CDR3 region has the DNA TGTGCCAGCAGCTTAGGACAGGCCTCCTACGAGCAGTACTTC. It codes for CASSLGQASYEQYF.

The CDR3, as DNA: TGCGCCAGCAGCTTGTGGGGGGACAGGCCAGGCTACGAGCAGTACTTC. Translation: CASSLWGDRPGYEQYF. The chain uses TRBV5-1 and TRBJ2-7; 8 bases are shared with TRBD1. Germline V gene lookup returns CDR1 SGHRS and CDR2 YFSETQ. The CDR3 has 16 amino acids. The ends lost 1 base at V and 3 bases at J; junction bases unmatched: 9.

The chain combines TRBV6-1 with TRBJ2-5; D is undetermined. The CDR3 is made up of 13 amino acids. Between the trimmed V and J ends, which lost 5 bases and 5 bases, there was a span of 12 bases. From germline, CDR1 is MNHNS and CDR2 SASEGT. The CDR3 DNA is TGTGCCAGCAGTCCCGAAAGGCGGGAGACCCAGTACTTC. Its protein is CASSPERRETQYF.

The chain carries TRBV7-9 and TRBJ2-2; D gene unclear. The CDR3 spans 13 residues. Between the trimmed V and J ends, which lost 5 bases and 1 base, there was a span of 5 bases. CDR1 is SEHNR, CDR2 FQNEAQ, per germline (reference sequence). CDR3 nucleotides: TGTGCCAGCAGCCCAGTGAACACCGGGGAGCTGTTTTTT. Amino acids: CASSPVNTGELFF.

Only a few counts were recorded for this clone. The same CDR3 also results from other DNA sequences found in this sample. The chain recombines TRBV6-5 with TRBJ1-4, with 8 positions matching TRBD1. This CDR3 is 14 amino acids long. Trimming took 6 bases from V and 8 from J; bases not matched to a gene: 8. CDR1 is MNHEY, CDR2 SVGAGI, per germline. DNA for the CDR3: TGTGCCAGCAGCTCCGGGACAGGAGGGGAAAAACTGTTTTTT. It codes for CASSSGTGGEKLFF.

Details on this clone: This same CDR3 is encoded by further DNA sequences in the sample. The gene calls are TRBV19 and TRBJ1-1, with unresolved D. CDR1 is LNHDA, CDR2 SQIVND, per germline (reference sequence). The CDR3 is 11 residues long. Trimming pared 3 bases from V and 2 bases from J, leaving 1 base between. The chain's CDR3 is CASSINTEAFF. The CDR3 DNA reads as TGTGCCAGTAGTATCAACACTGAAGCTTTCTTT.

The CDR3 loop reads CASSLAGGLGTEAFF. As DNA, the CDR3 is TGTGCCAGCAGCTTAGCGGGGGGGCTGGGCACTGAAGCTTTCTTT. The J gene is TRBJ1-1, the V gene TRBV11-3, with TRBD1 as a possible D gene (6 bases). The CDR3 is 15 amino acids. In germline, CDR1 is SGHNT, CDR2 YENEEA. V lost 1 base, J lost 4 bases, and 13 bases lay in between.

The gene calls are TRBV6-1 and TRBJ2-3, with TRBD1 identical over 7 bases. V trimming: 4 bases; J trimming: 4 bases; junction bases outside the gene matches: 5. Germline V CDR1 and CDR2: MNHNS, SASEGT. This CDR3 has 14 residues. CDR3 protein: CASSGDRVPDTQYF. The CDR3 DNA follows: TGTGCCAGCAGTGGCGACAGGGTTCCAGATACGCAGTATTTT.

This chain uses TRBV7-9 with TRBJ2-1; 12 bases agree with TRBD1. The CDR3 is 15 residues long. Looked up from germline, CDR1 is SEHNR and CDR2 is FQNEAQ (reference sequence). Unmatched junction bases numbered 4, after V lost 5 bases and J lost 5 bases. The chain's CDR3 is CASSRDRGLNNEQFF. The CDR3 DNA follows: TGTGCCAGCAGCCGGGACAGGGGGCTGAACAATGAGCAGTTCTTC. Complete variable domain (other parts from reference TRBV7-9 and TRBJ2-1): DTGVSQNPRHKITKRGQNVTFRCDPISEHNRLYWYRQTLGQGPEFLTYFQNEAQLEKSRLLSDRFSAERPKGSFSTLEIQRTEQGDSAMYLCASSRDRGLNNEQFFGPGTRLTVL.

In its sample, this clone was seen a few times. V and J are TRBV11-2 and TRBJ1-2; D is possibly TRBD1 (6 bases). Germline V CDR1 and CDR2: SGHAT, FQNNGV. CDR3 length: 13 amino acids. V shed 2 bases and J shed 4 bases, with 8 bases lying between them. The CDR3 DNA follows: TGTGCCAGCAGCTTACCGACAGGCTATGGCTACACCTTC. Translating gives CASSLPTGYGYTF. Full variable domain (missing parts from reference TRBV11-2 and TRBJ1-2): EAGVAQSPRYKIIEKRQSVAFWCNPISGHATLYWYQQILGQGPKLLIQFQNNGVVDDSQLPKDRFSAERLKGVDSTLKIQPAKLEDSAVYLCASSLPTGYGYTFGSGTRLTVV.

This rearrangement joins TRBV19 to TRBJ1-4, with 10 bases matching TRBD1. Unmatched junction bases numbered 6, after V lost 4 bases and J lost 7 bases. CDR3 length equals 15 residues. The V gene's germline CDR1 is LNHDA and CDR2 SQIVND (reference sequence). The CDR3 spells CASSRRQGAGEKLFF. In DNA, the CDR3 is TGTGCCAGTAGTAGACGACAGGGGGCGGGTGAAAAACTGTTTTTT.

This clone has only a few counts. The V call is TRBV27, the J call TRBJ2-6, with TRBD2 matching over 8 bases. CDR3 length equals 16 residues. Germline V lookup: CDR1 MNHEY, CDR2 SMNVEV (reference sequence). The J segment lost 2 bases and the V segment lost 5 bases, leaving 5 bases of the junction unmatched. The CDR3 sequence is CASSGGGRAGANVLTF. Here the CDR3 DNA reads TGTGCCAGCAGTGGCGGGGGGCGGGCTGGGGCCAACGTCCTGACTTTC.

CDR3 sequence reads: CSVSDRVNEKLFF. DNA of the CDR3: TGCAGCGTTTCGGACAGGGTTAATGAAAAACTGTTTTTT. The rearrangement links TRBV29-1 to TRBJ1-4; TRBD1 aligns across 8 bases. V trimming: 5 bases; J trimming: 4 bases; junction bases outside the gene matches: 3. CDR3 length: 13 amino acids. Germline V lookup: CDR1 SQVTM, CDR2 ANQGSEA.

This clone has only a few counts. The genes are TRBV15 and TRBJ2-7, with a weak D call TRBD1 (5 bases). The CDR3 length is 16 residues. Trimming pared 4 bases from V and 6 bases from J, leaving 22 bases between. CDR1 and CDR2 from the germline V gene are LNHNV and YYDKDF (reference sequence). In DNA form, the CDR3 reads TGTGCCACCAGCAAGGGGTTCCAGCGCGACTTAGGCGAGCAGTACTTC. The encoded protein is CATSKGFQRDLGEQYF.

This clone appeared a single time. V usage is TRBV2 and J usage is TRBJ2-2; D possibly corresponds to TRBD1 (6 bases). Germline V CDR1 and CDR2: SNHLY, FYNNEI. CDR3 length: 12 residues. Trimming stripped 10 bases from V and 4 bases from J, with 10 bases between. The DNA for the CDR3 is TGTGCCACCGACAGGATCACCGGGGAGCTGTTTTTT. As protein: CATDRITGELFF.

Here the CDR3 reads CASGTVVSYEQYF. Here the CDR3 DNA reads TGTGCCAGCGGAACAGTTGTTTCCTACGAGCAGTACTTC. The chain has TRBV6-5 and TRBJ2-7; D call uncertain. V was clipped by 8 bases and J by 1 base, with 12 bases between them. CDR3 length equals 13 residues. Looked up from germline, CDR1 is MNHEY and CDR2 is SVGAGI.

The rearrangement links TRBV19 to TRBJ2-7; tentative D call: TRBD1 (5 bases). Germline lookup yields CDR1 LNHDA and CDR2 SQIVND (reference sequence). The CDR3 spans 15 residues. Trimming cost V 6 bases and J 2 bases, with 17 bases left between them. CDR3 coding DNA: TGTGCCAGTAGCAAGGCAGGGCCTCGGCCCTACGAGCAGTACTTC. It specifies CASSKAGPRPYEQYF.

The chain links TRBV10-1 to TRBJ2-3; 7 bases match TRBD2. CDR3 size: 12 residues. The germline V gene has CDR1 WNHNN and CDR2 SYGVQD (reference sequence). V shed 6 bases, J shed 10 bases, and the junction held 7 bases outside the gene matches. In nucleotides, the CDR3 is TGCGCCAGCAGCGTGGGGGGGACTGCGCAGTATTTT. It yields the protein CASSVGGTAQYF.

This rearrangement joins TRBV7-9 to TRBJ2-1; D is ambiguous. Germline-derived CDR1 and CDR2 are SEHNR and FQNEAQ (reference sequence). The CDR3 extends over 14 amino acids. Trimming pared 5 bases from V and 10 bases from J, leaving 18 bases between. CDR3 coding DNA: TGTGCCAGCAGCGTTTCGTTGGGAAGGGTCGAGCAGTTCTTC. Encoded protein: CASSVSLGRVEQFF.

The chain uses TRBV5-6 and TRBJ2-7; D not resolved. CDR3 length equals 13 residues. Trimming pared 0 bases from V and 2 bases from J, leaving 6 bases between. Germline loops: CDR1 SGHDT, CDR2 YYEEEE. CDR3 protein: CASSLGRTYEQYF. DNA of the CDR3: TGTGCCAGCAGCTTGGGCAGAACCTACGAGCAGTACTTC.

The chain joins TRBV10-2 to TRBJ1-2; D uncertain. V was pared by 6 bases and J by 2 bases, with 13 bases between. This CDR3 has 14 amino acids. Per germline, CDR1 WSHSY and CDR2 SAAADI. The CDR3 DNA reads TGCGCCAGCAGCGAGGCCCCTAGCAACTATGGCTACACCTTC. Its translation: CASSEAPSNYGYTF.

The rearrangement links TRBV7-9 to TRBJ2-1; TRBD1 matches 9 bases. After removal of 9 bases from V and 7 bases from J, the junction contained 13 bases not matched to a gene. This CDR3 spans 15 amino acids. CDR1 SEHNR and CDR2 FQNEAQ come from the germline V gene (reference sequence). The chain's CDR3 is CASYRTGDPWNEQFF. DNA of the CDR3: TGTGCCAGTTACCGGACAGGGGACCCTTGGAATGAGCAGTTCTTC.